This is a list of T cell receptor beta chains from one sample in a study of neurological immune-mediated disorders. A single record per CDR3 protein comes from TCRdb applying MiXCR to the 5' RACE reads. The table shows about 38,000 distinct CDR3 sequences, with 11% occurring only once. The sample was PBMCs. These receptors were obtained from a man aged 60 to 69 with HTLV-1-associated myelopathy (HAM/TSP). The CDR3 runs from the conserved cysteine through the conserved F or W.

CDR3aa: CASTQGDIQYF
v_gene: TRBV25-1

CDR3aa: CAISELGGGYEQYF
v_gene: TRBV10-3

CDR3aa: CASRRDRGLNTQYF
v_gene: TRBV6-2/TRBV6-3

CDR3aa: CASSLLFQSRGIYGYTF
v_gene: TRBV5-5

CDR3aa: CASSYVPTLNTEAFF
v_gene: TRBV6-2/TRBV6-3

CDR3aa: CASSSRTALGLAGGEAKNIQYF
v_gene: TRBV5-1

CDR3aa: CASSLDRGTGDLFF
v_gene: TRBV5-1

CDR3aa: CASSPGVISEETQYF
v_gene: TRBV7-2

CDR3aa: CSVGPRQQETQYF
v_gene: TRBV29-1

CDR3aa: CASSLAASGGYNEQFF
v_gene: TRBV5-1

CDR3aa: CASSRSSQNTGELFF
v_gene: TRBV4-3

CDR3aa: CASSGLEGSEQYF
v_gene: TRBV2

CDR3aa: CASSTGQLSEAFF
v_gene: TRBV12-3/TRBV12-4

CDR3aa: CASSIWRQKIYNEQFF
v_gene: TRBV19

CDR3aa: CAWSVRLRGPTNTGELFF
v_gene: TRBV30

CDR3aa: CAIGRHGGATGELFF
v_gene: TRBV10-3

CDR3aa: CASSWGGNQPQHF
v_gene: TRBV7-8

CDR3aa: CASSAQAAGTEAFF
v_gene: TRBV7-9

CDR3aa: CASSLIFASKTRTGESSYNEQFF
v_gene: TRBV5-1

CDR3aa: CASSQDFTHVNTQYF
v_gene: TRBV4-2

CDR3aa: CASSRGQGGTGELFF
v_gene: TRBV5-1

CDR3aa: CASSVAGGESAFF
v_gene: TRBV9

CDR3aa: CASSYTGDSEKLFF
v_gene: TRBV6-5

CDR3aa: CASSNMGREGRRSYEQYF
v_gene: TRBV21-1

CDR3aa: CASSFSTFPYEQYF
v_gene: TRBV12-3/TRBV12-4

CDR3aa: CASSLMGGAGETQYF
v_gene: TRBV7-2

CDR3aa: CASSPTGTRVTDTQYF
v_gene: TRBV5-6

CDR3aa: CSASKGHISPQHF
v_gene: TRBV20-1

CDR3aa: CASSIRTSGWDTQYF
v_gene: TRBV7-8

CDR3aa: CSVGSGLGYEQYF
v_gene: TRBV29-1

CDR3aa: CASSPVEGVVFFGGELFF
v_gene: TRBV9

CDR3aa: CSARIGGRKTQYF
v_gene: TRBV20-1

CDR3aa: CATSDLSEQFF
v_gene: TRBV24-1

CDR3aa: CASSLQGASYEQYF
v_gene: TRBV7-8

CDR3aa: CASSFHRDSSGEQFF
v_gene: TRBV5-1

CDR3aa: CASTGGPTEPQHF
v_gene: TRBV12-3/TRBV12-4

CDR3aa: CASSVSGYTYNEQFF
v_gene: TRBV9

CDR3aa: CSVETSGSPTDTQYF
v_gene: TRBV29-1

CDR3aa: CASSQETKRPHKGKQFF
v_gene: TRBV14

CDR3aa: CATLDVGGDYNEQFF
v_gene: TRBV10-3

CDR3aa: CASSSMTSGSGNEQFF
v_gene: TRBV5-1

CDR3aa: CSAQLQGAPKGYTF
v_gene: TRBV20-1

CDR3aa: CASSTLGGAPQGGYAF
v_gene: TRBV11-3